Below are 18 T cell receptor beta chains sequenced from a single sample in a study of lymphopenia after photon versus proton radiotherapy (dated by TCRdb to about 2019). Libraries were constructed by the immunoSEQ multiplex PCR assay. Here the immuneACCESS table is served through TCRdb, limited to in-frame sequences with V and J called. Missing clones are a known gap in these copies; in checked studies unresolved V genes cover under half, and the rest lacks a known reason. Counted in this sample were 40,000 to 45,000 clones; approximately 86% of them appeared once. The leading ten clones occupy 10% of the sample. This material consisted of peripheral blood, taken from a patient treated with proton-based radiotherapy. All receptors come from a woman in her sixties or seventies with pancreatic cancer. Some clones in this sample may be carry-over from other donors' samples.

This clone has a single count. This chain uses TRBV5-4 with TRBJ1-2, with D hard to call. The V end lost 5 bases, the J end lost 1 base, and 12 bases lay between the germline ends. The CDR3 loop spans 14 amino acids. Per the germline V gene, CDR1 is SGHNT and CDR2 is YYREEE (reference sequence). The DNA of the CDR3 is TGTGCCAGCAGTTTCTCATCCTATAACTATGGCTACACCTTC. Translated, it gives CASSFSSYNYGYTF.

In this sample, this clone turned up once. This rearrangement joins TRBV2 to TRBJ1-5; TRBD1 matches 9 bases. There are 13 residues in the CDR3. CDR1 SNHLY and CDR2 FYNNEI come from the germline V gene. J was trimmed by 7 bases and V by 7 bases; bases with no gene match: 5. CDR3 sequence (DNA): TGTGCCAGCACTCGGACAGGGGTGCAGCCCCAGCATTTT. Its translation is CASTRTGVQPQHF.

The V gene is TRBV5-6, the J gene TRBJ1-2; D not resolved. The germline V gene encodes CDR1 SGHDT and CDR2 YYEEEE. V lost 3 bases and J 7 bases, leaving 16 bases between the germline ends. This CDR3 is built from 14 residues. CDR3 sequence: CASSWSTPRSGYTF. CDR3 nucleotides: TGTGCCAGCAGCTGGTCGACACCTCGGTCTGGCTACACCTTC. Combining the CDR3 with reference TRBV5-6 and TRBJ1-2 gives the whole variable domain DAGVTQSPTHLIKTRGQQVTLRCSPKSGHDTVSWYQQALGQGPQFIFQYYEEEERQRGNFPDRFSGHQFPNYSSELNVNALLLGDSALYLCASSWSTPRSGYTFGSGTRLTVV.

The DNA for the CDR3 is TGCGCCAGCAGCTCTAGCGGGAGTGATGAGCAGTTCTTC. Translating gives CASSSSGSDEQFF. The chain recombines TRBV5-1 with TRBJ2-1; 10 bases agree with TRBD2. Germline CDR1 and CDR2: SGHRS and YFSETQ. The length of the CDR3 is 13 residues. V lost 3 bases and J lost 8; bases outside the gene matches: 2.

The chain joins TRBV27 to TRBJ2-5, with TRBD1 identical over 7 bases. Germline CDR1 MNHEY, CDR2 SMNVEV (reference sequence). J gave up 7 bases and V 7 bases, and 15 bases lay outside the gene matches. There are 15 residues in the CDR3. The CDR3 DNA reads as TGTGCCAGCACCCAAAGGGGGCTAGCCGGCGGGACCCAGTACTTC. It encodes CASTQRGLAGGTQYF.

The CDR3 region is CASSLDPGGSPLHF. The CDR3 nucleotides are TGTGCCAGCAGCTTAGATCCAGGGGGCTCACCCCTCCACTTT. The chain combines TRBV7-2 with TRBJ1-6, with 8 nucleotides matching TRBD1. Germline V CDR1 and CDR2: SGHTA, FQGNSA. The V gene end was trimmed by 1 base and the J gene end by 10 bases; junction bases not matched to a gene: 3. This CDR3 has 14 amino acids. Looking up the rest from reference TRBV7-2 and TRBJ1-6 gives the full variable domain: GAGVSQSPSNKVTEKGKDVELRCDPISGHTALYWYRQSLGQGLEFLIYFQGNSAPDKSGLPSDRFSAERTGGSVSTLTIQRTQQEDSAVYLCASSLDPGGSPLHFGNGTRLTVT.

V is TRBV5-1 and J is TRBJ2-1, with TRBD2 identical over 12 bases. Germline loops: CDR1 SGHRS, CDR2 YFSETQ. Trimming removed 0 bases from V and 7 bases from J; junction bases left unmatched: 5. This CDR3 has 16 amino acids. CDR3: CASSLVLAGGRNEQFF. DNA for the CDR3: TGCGCCAGCAGCTTGGTCCTAGCGGGAGGGCGAAATGAGCAGTTCTTC.

This clone occurred a few times. The chain uses TRBV7-9 and TRBJ1-1, with no clear D. Germline CDR1 SEHNR, CDR2 FQNEAQ (reference sequence). The V and J ends lost 3 bases and 4 bases respectively, with 12 bases between them. The CDR3 runs to 14 residues. CDR3 in DNA: TGTGCCAGCAGCTTGAGCGGGCTGGGCACTGAAGCTTTCTTT. Its protein product is CASSLSGLGTEAFF. The full variable domain, in which reference TRBV7-9 and TRBJ1-1 provide the parts outside the CDR3, is DTGVSQNPRHKITKRGQNVTFRCDPISEHNRLYWYRQTLGQGPEFLTYFQNEAQLEKSRLLSDRFSAERPKGSFSTLEIQRTEQGDSAMYLCASSLSGLGTEAFFGQGTRLTVV.

V gene TRBV19 combines with J gene TRBJ1-6; D might be TRBD1 (5 bases). V lost 5 bases, J lost 8 bases, and 16 bases lay in between. The CDR3 has 15 amino acids. Looked up from germline, CDR1 is LNHDA and CDR2 is SQIVND (reference sequence). The CDR3, as DNA: TGTGCCAGTAGTCCTCGGGCGGGGACCGATTCACCCCTCCACTTT. Its protein product is CASSPRAGTDSPLHF.

This clone turned up a few times. The chain is built from TRBV30 and TRBJ2-7; TRBD1 or TRBD2 may be the D gene (6 bases each). The CDR3 has 11 amino acids. From germline, CDR1 is GTSNPN and CDR2 SVGIG (reference sequence). V dropped 2 bases and J dropped 7 bases, with 9 bases sitting between them. The CDR3 protein is CAWSRRGEQYF. CDR3 in DNA: TGTGCCTGGAGTCGGAGGGGGGAGCAGTACTTC. Full variable domain (missing parts from reference TRBV30 and TRBJ2-7): SQTIHQWPATLVQPVGSPLSLECTVEGTSNPNLYWYRQAAGRGLQLLFYSVGIGQISSEVPQNLSASRPQDRQFILSSKKLLLSDSGFYLCAWSRRGEQYFGPGTRLTVT.

V and J are TRBV2 and TRBJ2-5; TRBD1 agrees at 8 bases. The V segment lost 5 bases and the J segment 4 bases; nucleotides outside the gene matches: 3. Germline loops: CDR1 SNHLY, CDR2 FYNNEI. The CDR3 covers 13 residues. The CDR3 nucleotides are TGTGCCAGCAGTAGGGACAGGCCAGAGACCCAGTACTTC. This sequence encodes CASSRDRPETQYF.

The genes are TRBV10-3 and TRBJ2-2; D perhaps matches TRBD1 (6 bases). Germline CDR1 is ENHRY and CDR2 is SYGVKD. V lost 3 bases to trimming and J lost 6 bases, with 11 bases between them. The CDR3 is 14 amino acids. The CDR3 sequence is CAISEGGRAGELFF. The CDR3 DNA follows: TGTGCCATCAGTGAAGGGGGAAGGGCCGGGGAGCTGTTTTTT.

The chain has TRBV29-1 and TRBJ2-1; tentatively, D is TRBD1 (5 bases). Germline values: CDR1 SQVTM, CDR2 ANQGSEA. The CDR3 length is 15 residues. Trimming took off 3 bases at V and 2 bases at J, with 14 bases between the two ends. CDR3 amino acids: CSVDDLGRAYNEQFF. DNA of the CDR3: TGCAGCGTTGACGATCTTGGCAGGGCCTACAATGAGCAGTTCTTC.

This chain joins TRBV10-3 and TRBJ2-1, with D tentatively TRBD2 (6 bases). The V end lost 3 bases, the J end lost 6 bases, and 30 bases lay between the germline ends. Germline V gene lookup returns CDR1 ENHRY and CDR2 SYGVKD. The CDR3 runs 20 residues. The CDR3: CAISDNSFFTTTSLPNEQFF. The CDR3 DNA is TGTGCCATCAGTGACAACAGCTTCTTCACCACGACTAGTCTGCCCAATGAGCAGTTCTTC.

This sequence joins TRBV6-1 and TRBJ2-3; 9 bases are a match to TRBD1. Trimming at V came to 6 bases and at J to 3 bases, leaving 4 bases not matched to a gene. The germline V gene has CDR1 MNHNS and CDR2 SASEGT. There are 14 residues in the CDR3. For the CDR3, the DNA is TGTGCCAGCAGGAGGACAGGGGCAACAGATACGCAGTATTTT. It encodes CASRRTGATDTQYF.

This clone was detected a few times. This chain joins TRBV5-1 and TRBJ1-4; D is uncertain. The CDR3 consists of 14 residues. Trimming took 0 bases from V and 5 from J, leaving 8 bases between them. The germline V gene encodes CDR1 SGHRS and CDR2 YFSETQ. CDR3 DNA: TGCGCCAGCAGCTTGGGGGCAGCAAATGAAAAACTGTTTTTT. Its translation is CASSLGAANEKLFF.

The V gene is TRBV4-2, the J gene TRBJ2-5; D gene uncertain. Trimming shortened V by 0 bases and J by 1 base, and 6 bases separated the two germline ends. From germline, CDR1 is LGHNA and CDR2 YNFKEQ. The CDR3 is 14 residues long. The CDR3 coding sequence is TGTGCCAGCAGCCAAGAGATAATCCAAGAGACCCAGTACTTC. As protein: CASSQEIIQETQYF.

This sequence joins TRBV7-2 and TRBJ2-1; 10 bases are a match to TRBD2. The ends lost 1 base at V and 7 bases at J; junction bases unmatched: 10. This CDR3 has 17 amino acids. CDR1 and CDR2 (germline): SGHTA, FQGNSA. The DNA of the CDR3 is TGTGCCAGCAGCTTAGGGGGCTCTAGCGGGAGATTGAATGAGCAGTTCTTC. It encodes CASSLGGSSGRLNEQFF.